The clone carrying this T cell receptor (delta chain) has a count of ten or more. CDR1 is GEAIGNYY, CDR2 EKD, per germline. This CDR3 is 13 amino acids long. J gave up 1 base and V 7 bases, and 0 bases lay outside the gene matches. TCRdb reanalyzed the RT-PCR reads using CATT. The profile shows 15,000 to 17,000 delta-chain clones, less than 10% of them singletons. This sample was included in a study of gamma-delta T cells after stem cell transplantation. This sequence joins TRDV2 and TRDJ1, with 12 bases aligning to TRDD3. This sequence originates from a human donor. It is not recorded whose cells these are; they may come from a transplant donor. Sequenced material: gamma-delta T cells. In DNA form, the CDR3 reads TGTGCCTGCTGGGGGATACGCACCGATAAACTCATCTTT. Amino acid sequence: CACWGIRTDKLIF.